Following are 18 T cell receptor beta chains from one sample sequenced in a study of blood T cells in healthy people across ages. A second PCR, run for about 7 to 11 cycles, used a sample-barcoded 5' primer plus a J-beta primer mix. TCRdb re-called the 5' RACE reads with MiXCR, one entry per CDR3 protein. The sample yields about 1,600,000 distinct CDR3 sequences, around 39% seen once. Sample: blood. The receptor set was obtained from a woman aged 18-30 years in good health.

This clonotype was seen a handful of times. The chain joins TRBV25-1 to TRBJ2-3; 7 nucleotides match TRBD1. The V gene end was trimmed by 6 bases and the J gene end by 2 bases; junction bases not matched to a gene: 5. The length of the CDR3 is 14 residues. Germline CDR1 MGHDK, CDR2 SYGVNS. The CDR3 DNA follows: TGTGCCAGCAGCAAGACAGGGATCACAGATACGCAGTATTTT. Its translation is CASSKTGITDTQYF.

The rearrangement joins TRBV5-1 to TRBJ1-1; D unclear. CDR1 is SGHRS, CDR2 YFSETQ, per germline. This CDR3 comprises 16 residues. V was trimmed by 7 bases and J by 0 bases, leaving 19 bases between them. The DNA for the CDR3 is TGCGCCAGCCGGAGGGCCGGATCCCTTGTGAACACTGAAGCTTTCTTT. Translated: CASRRAGSLVNTEAFF. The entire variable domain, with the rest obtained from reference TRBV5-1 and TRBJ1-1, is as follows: KAGVTQTPRYLIKTRGQQVTLSCSPISGHRSVSWYQQTPGQGLQFLFEYFSETQRNKGNFPGRFSGRQFSNSRSEMNVSTLELGDSALYLCASRRAGSLVNTEAFFGQGTRLTVV.

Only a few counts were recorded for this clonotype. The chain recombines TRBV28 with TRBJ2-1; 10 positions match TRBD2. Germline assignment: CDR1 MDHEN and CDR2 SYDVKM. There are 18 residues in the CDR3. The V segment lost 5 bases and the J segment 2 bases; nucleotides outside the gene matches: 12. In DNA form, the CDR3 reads TGTGCCAGCAGTGGGGTGGCTAGCGGGGGCCGTACCTACAATGAGCAGTTCTTC. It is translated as CASSGVASGGRTYNEQFF.

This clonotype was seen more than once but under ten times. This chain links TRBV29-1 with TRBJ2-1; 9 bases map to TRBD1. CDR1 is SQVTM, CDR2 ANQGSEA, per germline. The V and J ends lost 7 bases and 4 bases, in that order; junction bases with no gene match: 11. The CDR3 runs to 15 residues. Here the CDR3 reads CSGQRGTGPYNEQFF. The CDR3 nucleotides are TGCAGCGGGCAACGCGGGACAGGGCCTTACAATGAGCAGTTCTTC.

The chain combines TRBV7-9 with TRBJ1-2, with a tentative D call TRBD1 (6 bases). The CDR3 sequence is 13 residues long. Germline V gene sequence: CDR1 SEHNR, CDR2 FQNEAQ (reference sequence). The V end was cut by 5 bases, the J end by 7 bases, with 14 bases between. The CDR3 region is CASSPTGMGGYTF. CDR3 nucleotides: TGTGCCAGCAGCCCGACAGGAATGGGTGGCTACACCTTC.

CDR3: CASSHWDTQETQYF. For the CDR3, the DNA is TGTGCCAGCAGCCACTGGGACACTCAAGAGACCCAGTACTTC. The chain employs TRBV3-1 and TRBJ2-5, with D tentatively TRBD1 (6 bases). Looked up from germline, CDR1 is LGHDT and CDR2 is YNNKEL (reference sequence). This CDR3 region has 14 residues. The V end was cut by 3 bases, the J end by 2 bases, with 10 bases between.

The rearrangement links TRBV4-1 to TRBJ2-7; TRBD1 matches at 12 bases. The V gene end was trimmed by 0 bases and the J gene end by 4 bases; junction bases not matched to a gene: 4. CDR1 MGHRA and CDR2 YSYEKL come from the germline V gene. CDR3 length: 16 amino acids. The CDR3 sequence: CASSQEGTGGGYEQYF. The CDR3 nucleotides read TGCGCCAGCAGCCAAGAAGGGACAGGGGGCGGGTACGAGCAGTACTTC.

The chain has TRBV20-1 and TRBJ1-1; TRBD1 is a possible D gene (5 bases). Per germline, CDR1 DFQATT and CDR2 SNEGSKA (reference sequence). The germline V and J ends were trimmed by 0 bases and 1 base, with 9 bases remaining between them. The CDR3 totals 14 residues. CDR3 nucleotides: TGCAGTGCTAGAGAGGGGCATGGGAACACTGAAGCTTTCTTT. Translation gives CSAREGHGNTEAFF.

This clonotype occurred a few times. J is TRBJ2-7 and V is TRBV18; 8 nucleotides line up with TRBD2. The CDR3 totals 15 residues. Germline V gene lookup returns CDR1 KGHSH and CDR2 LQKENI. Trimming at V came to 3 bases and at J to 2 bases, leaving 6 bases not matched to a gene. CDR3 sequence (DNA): TGTGCCAGCTCACCCGGGACTAGGGCCCCCTACGAGCAGTACTTC. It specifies CASSPGTRAPYEQYF.

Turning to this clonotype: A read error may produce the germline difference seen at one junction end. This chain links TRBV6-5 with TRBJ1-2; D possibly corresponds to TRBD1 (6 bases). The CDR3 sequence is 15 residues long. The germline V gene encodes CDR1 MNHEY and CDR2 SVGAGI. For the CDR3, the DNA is TGTGTCAGCAGCCGAAACAGGGAATCTTCCTATGGCTACACCTTC. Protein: CVSSRNRESSYGYTF.

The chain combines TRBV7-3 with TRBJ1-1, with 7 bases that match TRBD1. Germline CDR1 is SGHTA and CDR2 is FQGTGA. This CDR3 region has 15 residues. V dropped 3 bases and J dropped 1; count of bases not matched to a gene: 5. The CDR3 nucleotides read TGTGCCAGCAGCTTGGGGACAGTGAGGAACACTGAAGCTTTCTTT. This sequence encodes CASSLGTVRNTEAFF.

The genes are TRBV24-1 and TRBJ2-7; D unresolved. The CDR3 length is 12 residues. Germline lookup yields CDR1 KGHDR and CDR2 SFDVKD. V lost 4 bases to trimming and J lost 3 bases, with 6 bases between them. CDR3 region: CATSDRYYEQYF. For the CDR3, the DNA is TGTGCCACCAGTGACCGCTACTACGAGCAGTACTTC.

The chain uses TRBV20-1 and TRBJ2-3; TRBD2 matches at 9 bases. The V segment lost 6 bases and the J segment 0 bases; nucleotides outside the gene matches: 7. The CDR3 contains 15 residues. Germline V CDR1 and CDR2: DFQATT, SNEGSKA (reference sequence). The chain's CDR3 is CSATLLAGSTDTQYF. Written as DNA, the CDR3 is TGCAGTGCCACTTTACTAGCGGGCAGCACAGATACGCAGTATTTT.

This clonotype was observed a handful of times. The DNA of the CDR3 is TGTGCCAGCAGCCCATGGGGCGGGAGCACCTACAATGAGCAGTTCTTC. Its protein product is CASSPWGGSTYNEQFF. This chain links TRBV14 with TRBJ2-1; TRBD2 matches 7 bases. Germline V gives CDR1 SGHDN, CDR2 FVKESK. After removal of 4 bases from V and 2 bases from J, the junction contained 8 bases not matched to a gene. CDR3 size: 16 residues.

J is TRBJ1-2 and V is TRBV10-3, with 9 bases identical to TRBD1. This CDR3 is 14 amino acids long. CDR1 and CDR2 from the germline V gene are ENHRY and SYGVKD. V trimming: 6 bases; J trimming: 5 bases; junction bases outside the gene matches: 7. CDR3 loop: CAIRRQGEDYGYTF. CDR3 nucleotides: TGTGCCATCAGGAGACAGGGGGAGGATTATGGCTACACCTTC.

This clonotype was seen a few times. The CDR3 protein is CASSQATANNSPLHF. Here the CDR3 DNA reads TGTGCCAGCAGCCAAGCCACGGCTAATAATTCACCCCTCCACTTT. The chain is built from TRBV4-2 and TRBJ1-6; D not certain. Germline CDR1 LGHNA, CDR2 YNFKEQ. With 1 base removed from V and 5 bases from J, the gap between germline ends came to 9 bases. There are 15 residues in the CDR3.

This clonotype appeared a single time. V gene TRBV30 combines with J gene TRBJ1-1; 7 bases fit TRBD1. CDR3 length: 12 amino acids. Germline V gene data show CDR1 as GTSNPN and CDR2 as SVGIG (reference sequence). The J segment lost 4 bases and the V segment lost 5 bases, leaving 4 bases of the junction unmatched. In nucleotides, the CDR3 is TGTGCCTGGGGACAGGCCTTCACTGAAGCTTTCTTT. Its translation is CAWGQAFTEAFF.

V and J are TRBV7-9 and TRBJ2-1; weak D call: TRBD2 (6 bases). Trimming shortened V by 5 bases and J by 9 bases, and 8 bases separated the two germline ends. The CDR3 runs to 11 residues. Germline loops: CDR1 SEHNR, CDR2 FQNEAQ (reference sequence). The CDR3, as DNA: TGTGCCAGCAGCATGGAGGGTGAGCAGTTCTTC. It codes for CASSMEGEQFF.